This T cell receptor beta chain was identified in a study of Tregs in tolerant kidney transplant recipients. This clone has a handful of counts. Only in-frame clones appear in the TCRdb table, and some are missing; sequencing was by immunoSEQ multiplex PCR. The repertoire has 3,800 or so clones, 70% to 90% of them found once; the top ten carry roughly 1.6%. Germline lookup yields CDR1 SGHDN and CDR2 FVKESK. This CDR3 is 15 amino acids long. The V and J ends lost 3 bases and 3 bases, in that order; junction bases with no gene match: 6. Thawed PBMCs were rested overnight at 37°C with 200 IU/ml IL-2 before regulatory T cell sorting.

The chain has TRBV14 and TRBJ2-7, with 9 positions matching TRBD2. Sequenced material: Tregs from blood, taken before the transplant. This TCR came from a human donor who received a combined kidney and bone marrow transplant. CDR3 in amino acids: CASSQVAGVVYEQYF. CDR3 coding DNA: TGTGCCAGCAGCCAGGTAGCGGGAGTGGTCTACGAGCAGTACTTC.